The clone carrying this T cell receptor beta chain was found a few times. The data originate from a study of blood T cell repertoires in COVID-19. Study background: The origin of the acute and convalescent COVID-19 samples was the United States, Italy and Spain. T cells, B-cell-depleted T cells, or PBMCs provided the cDNA or gDNA that served as material.

The CDR3 spans 14 residues. The authors' processing: The authors estimated nucleated cell counts from reference gene primer amplification. The assay was immunoSEQ multiplex PCR, and TCRdb's table has in-frame clones only and misses some. The DNA gave D and trimming, while V, J and clone size come from that table. The table has more than 150,000 clones, 89% seen once. This receptor was taken from a man in his forties with acute or convalescent COVID-19. The specimen sequenced was peripheral blood. J is TRBJ2-7 and V is TRBV21-1; the listed D gene, TRBD1, was not tested against the DNA. TRBV21-1 is designated a pseudogene. The CDR3 loop reads CASNNDRPPYEQYF. The CDR3 bases are TGTGCCAGTAATAACGACAGGCCCCCCTACGAGCAGTACTTC.